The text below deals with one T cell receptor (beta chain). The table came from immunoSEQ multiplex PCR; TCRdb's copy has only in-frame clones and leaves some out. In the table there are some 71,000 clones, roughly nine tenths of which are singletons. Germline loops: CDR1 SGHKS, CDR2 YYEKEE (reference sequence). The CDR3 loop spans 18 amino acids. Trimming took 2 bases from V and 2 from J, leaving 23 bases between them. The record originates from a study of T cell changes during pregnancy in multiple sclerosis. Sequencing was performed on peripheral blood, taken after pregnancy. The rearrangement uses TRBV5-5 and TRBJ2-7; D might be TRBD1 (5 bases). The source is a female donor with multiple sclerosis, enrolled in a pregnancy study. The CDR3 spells CASSFVTTGWPPTYEQYF. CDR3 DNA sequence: TGTGCCAGCAGCTTTGTTACAACAGGTTGGCCTCCTACCTACGAGCAGTACTTC.